This entry features one T cell receptor beta chain sequence. The assay was immunoSEQ multiplex PCR, and TCRdb's table has in-frame clones only and misses some. The sample records tens of thousands of clones, about 76% being singletons. This entry is derived from a study of blood T cell repertoires in COVID-19. The overall study: From T cells, B-cell-depleted T cells, or PBMCs came the material, which was cDNA or gDNA.

The V and J ends lost 3 bases and 1 base respectively, with 6 bases between them. From germline, CDR1 is SQVTM and CDR2 ANQGSEA. CDR3 length: 12 residues. The source of this sequence is a human donor in a cohort sampled during active COVID-19. The chain couples TRBV29-1 to TRBJ1-1; no definite D call. Sequencing was carried out using peripheral blood. The CDR3 here is CSVDTPNTEAFF. The CDR3 DNA sequence: TGCAGCGTTGACACACCGAACACTGAAGCTTTCTTT.